The 8 T cell receptor beta chains below all came from one sample that was sequenced in a study of blood T cell repertoires in COVID-19. Clones were sequenced by immunoSEQ multiplex PCR, and TCRdb holds only the in-frame ones, with some missing. This sample has around 99,000 clones, with less than 85% found just once. The sequenced sample was peripheral blood. The origin of the receptors is a woman aged 55-69 years with acute or convalescent COVID-19.

V gene TRBV5-1 combines with J gene TRBJ2-2; 10 bases are shared with TRBD2. Germline V gene sequence: CDR1 SGHRS, CDR2 YFSETQ. The CDR3 is made up of 16 amino acids. Losses at the gene ends were 2 bases for V and 7 bases for J; bases not matched to a gene: 8. The CDR3 loop reads CASSLSSGRSFGELFF. In DNA form, the CDR3 reads TGCGCCAGCAGCTTATCTAGCGGGAGAAGCTTCGGGGAGCTGTTTTTT.

V gene TRBV10-1 combines with J gene TRBJ2-7; D might be TRBD2 (6 bases). V was clipped by 0 bases and J by 8 bases, with 14 bases between them. Germline V gives CDR1 WNHNN, CDR2 SYGVQD (reference sequence). The CDR3 has 14 amino acids. CDR3 region: CASSESSGSRQQYF. CDR3 DNA: TGCGCCAGCAGTGAGTCTAGCGGATCTAGACAGCAGTACTTC.

The chain carries TRBV6-5 and TRBJ2-7, with a possible D match to TRBD1 (5 bases). Deletions cut 8 bases from V and 4 bases from J, with 18 bases between. This CDR3 is 14 amino acids long. From germline, CDR1 is MNHEY and CDR2 SVGAGI. CDR3 in DNA: TGTGCCAGCTTGTCAGGGCCTCTACCTTACGAGCAGTACTTC. Protein sequence: CASLSGPLPYEQYF.

J is TRBJ2-5 and V is TRBV28, with D hard to call. Germline loops: CDR1 MDHEN, CDR2 SYDVKM. V lost 3 bases and J 0 bases, leaving 11 bases between the germline ends. The CDR3 sequence is 15 residues long. The CDR3 coding sequence is TGTGCCAGCAGTTTCGGCGGAGCTAACCAAGAGACCCAGTACTTC. Translated: CASSFGGANQETQYF.

This clone has just one count. The chain has TRBV19 and TRBJ2-5; 8 positions agree with TRBD1. Unmatched junction bases numbered 12, after V lost 6 bases and J lost 3 bases. Germline-derived CDR1 and CDR2 are LNHDA and SQIVND (reference sequence). CDR3 length: 16 amino acids. The CDR3 DNA follows: TGTGCCAGTAGCGGTTCCCTGACAGGGGCGAAAGAGACCCAGTACTTC. Translated: CASSGSLTGAKETQYF.

A few counts support this clone. The V and J genes are TRBV10-2 and TRBJ1-1, with TRBD1 matching over 12 bases. V was pared by 10 bases and J by 4 bases, with 16 bases of the junction left unmatched. The CDR3 is 17 amino acids. Germline assignment: CDR1 WSHSY and CDR2 SAAADI. The CDR3 sequence is CAINPTGQGAVGTEAFF. CDR3 in DNA: TGCGCCATCAACCCTACGGGACAGGGGGCCGTTGGCACTGAAGCTTTCTTT.

The J gene is TRBJ1-5, the V gene TRBV28; 10 bases match TRBD1. Germline V gene sequence: CDR1 MDHEN, CDR2 SYDVKM. The CDR3 runs 15 residues. After removal of 5 bases from V and 7 bases from J, the junction contained 8 bases not matched to a gene. CDR3 sequence: CASSLPGQGWQPQHF. In nucleotides, the CDR3 is TGTGCCAGCAGTCTCCCGGGACAGGGGTGGCAGCCCCAGCATTTT.

This clone was seen only a few times. V usage is TRBV7-8 and J usage is TRBJ1-6; 8 positions agree with TRBD1. CDR3 size: 15 residues. V shed 0 bases, J shed 9 bases, and the junction held 4 bases outside the gene matches. Germline-derived CDR1 and CDR2 are SGHVS and FQNEAQ. The CDR3 coding sequence is TGTGCCAGCAGCTTAGCGGTCAGGGGGCGTTCACCCCTCCACTTT. Translated: CASSLAVRGRSPLHF.